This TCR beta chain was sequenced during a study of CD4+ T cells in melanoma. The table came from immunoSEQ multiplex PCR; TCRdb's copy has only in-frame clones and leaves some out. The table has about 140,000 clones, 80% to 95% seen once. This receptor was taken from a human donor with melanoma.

Here the CDR3 reads CSVLGGQGADEQYF. The DNA for the CDR3 is TGCAGCGTTCTGGGTGGCCAGGGGGCGGACGAGCAGTACTTC. The V call is TRBV29-1, the J call TRBJ2-7, with 8 bases aligning to TRBD1. The CDR3 consists of 14 residues. V shed 5 bases, J shed 5 bases, and the junction held 11 bases outside the gene matches. Germline assignment: CDR1 SQVTM and CDR2 ANQGSEA.